This TCR beta chain was sequenced for a study of OX40 agonist ivuxolimab in advanced cancers. Whole-study findings and limits: Researchers did not determine the expanded peripheral T cells' antigen specificity. CD8+ T cells showed, on average, more clonal expansion than CD4+ cells.

About this clone: Its antigen is currently unknown.

This CDR3 is built from 14 residues. Trimming pared 2 bases from V and 3 bases from J, leaving 9 bases between. Germline values: CDR1 SGHKS, CDR2 YYEKEE (reference sequence). The assay was immunoSEQ multiplex PCR, and TCRdb's table has in-frame clones only and misses some. The data contain some 16,000 clones, roughly three quarters of them seen just once; the ten biggest clones take up around 12%. Material: CD4+ or CD8+ T cells sorted from blood, obtained in a trial of the OX40 agonist ivuxolimab. This clonotype was obtained from an adult with an advanced solid tumor such as melanoma, head and neck, liver or kidney cancer. The gene calls are TRBV5-5 and TRBJ1-5, with D uncertain. The CDR3 loop is CASSLGPPNQPQHF. The DNA of the CDR3 is TGTGCCAGCAGCTTAGGTCCCCCCAATCAGCCCCAGCATTTT.